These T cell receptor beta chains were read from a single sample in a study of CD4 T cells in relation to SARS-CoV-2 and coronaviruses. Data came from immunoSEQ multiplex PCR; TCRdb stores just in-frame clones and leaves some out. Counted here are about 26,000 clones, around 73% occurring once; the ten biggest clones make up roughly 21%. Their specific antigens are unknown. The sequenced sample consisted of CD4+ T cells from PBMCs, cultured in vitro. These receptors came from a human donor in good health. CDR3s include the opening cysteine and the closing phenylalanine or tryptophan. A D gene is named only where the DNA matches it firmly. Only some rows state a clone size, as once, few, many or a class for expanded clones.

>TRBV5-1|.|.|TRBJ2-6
CASSPPTVTGANVLTF
TGCGCCAGCAGCCCTCCGACAGTAACTGGGGCCAACGTCCTGACTTTC
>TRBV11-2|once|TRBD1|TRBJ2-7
CASSPRDRPHYEQYF
TGTGCCAGCAGCCCTCGGGACAGGCCCCACTACGAGCAGTACTTC
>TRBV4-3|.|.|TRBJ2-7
CASSQDRPSFEQYF
TGCGCCAGCAGCCAAGATAGGCCCTCCTTCGAGCAGTACTTC
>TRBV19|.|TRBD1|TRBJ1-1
CASSLGQGLRTEAFF
TGTGCCAGTAGTTTGGGACAGGGTTTGAGGACTGAAGCTTTCTTT
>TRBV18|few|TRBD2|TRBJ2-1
CASSPPSGDEQFF
TGTGCCAGCTCACCCCCTAGCGGCGATGAGCAGTTCTTC
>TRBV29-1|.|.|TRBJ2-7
CSARTGGYEQYF
TGCAGCGCTCGTACAGGAGGGTACGAGCAGTACTTC
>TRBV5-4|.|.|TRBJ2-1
CASSPAGTPPFGEQFF
TGTGCCAGCAGCCCCGCCGGGACTCCCCCCTTCGGCGAGCAGTTCTTC
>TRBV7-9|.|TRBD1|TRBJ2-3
CASSRGTGTPGADTQYF
TGTGCCAGCAGCCGGGGGACAGGAACCCCTGGTGCAGATACGCAGTATTTT
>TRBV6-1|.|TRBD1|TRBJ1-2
CASSDRDRSLLGYTF
TGTGCCAGCAGTGATCGGGACAGGTCCCTCCTGGGCTACACCTTC
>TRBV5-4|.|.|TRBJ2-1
CASSPGGTVYNEQFF
TGTGCCAGCAGCCCCGGGGGGACAGTCTACAATGAGCAGTTCTTC
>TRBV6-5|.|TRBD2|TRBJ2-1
CASNSGGTDNEQFF
TGTGCCAGCAATAGCGGGGGGACGGACAATGAGCAGTTCTTC
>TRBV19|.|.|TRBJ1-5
CASSAHAGTQLSNQPQHF
TGTGCCAGTAGTGCCCACGCCGGGACACAACTTAGCAATCAGCCCCAGCATTTT
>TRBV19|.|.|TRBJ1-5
CASSIWGDDQPQHF
TGTGCCAGTAGTATCTGGGGTGACGACCAGCCCCAGCATTTT
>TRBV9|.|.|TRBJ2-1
CASSVETASYNEQFF
TGTGCCAGCAGCGTAGAGACAGCCTCCTACAATGAGCAGTTCTTC
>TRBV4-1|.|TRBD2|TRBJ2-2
CASSQASGSLDGELFF
TGCGCCAGCAGCCAAGCTAGCGGGAGTTTGGACGGGGAGCTGTTTTTT
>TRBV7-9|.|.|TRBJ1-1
CASSLGLVNTEAFF
TGTGCCAGCAGCTTAGGACTGGTGAACACTGAAGCTTTCTTT
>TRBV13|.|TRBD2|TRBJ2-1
CASSVYLAGVHNEQFF
TGTGCCAGCAGCGTTTACTTAGCGGGGGTCCACAATGAGCAGTTCTTC
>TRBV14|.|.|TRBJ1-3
CASMKGSGNTIYF
TGTGCCAGCATGAAGGGATCTGGAAACACCATATATTTT
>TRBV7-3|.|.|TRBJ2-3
CASSLTKGGTDTQYF
TGTGCCAGCAGCTTAACGAAAGGTGGCACAGATACGCAGTATTTT
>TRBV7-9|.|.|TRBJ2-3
CASSLPADTQYF
TGTGCCAGCAGCTTACCGGCAGATACGCAGTATTTT
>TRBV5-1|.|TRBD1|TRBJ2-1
CASSLGGGTGGYEQFF
TGCGCCAGCAGCTTGGGGGGAGGGACAGGGGGCTATGAGCAGTTCTTC
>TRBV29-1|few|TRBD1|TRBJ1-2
CSAQGAQFNYGYTF
TGCAGCGCCCAGGGGGCCCAATTTAACTATGGCTACACCTTC
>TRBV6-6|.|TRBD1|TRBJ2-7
CASSPPGQTYEQYF
TGTGCCAGCAGTCCACCGGGACAGACCTACGAGCAGTACTTC
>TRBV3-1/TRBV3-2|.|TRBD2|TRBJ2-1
CASSQDASGGGQFF
TGTGCCAGCAGCCAAGATGCTAGCGGGGGGGGTCAGTTCTTC
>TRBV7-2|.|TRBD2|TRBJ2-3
CASSFMREGWDTQYF
TGTGCCAGCAGCTTCATGCGGGAGGGTTGGGATACGCAGTATTTT
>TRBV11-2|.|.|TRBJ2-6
CASSPFLNSGANVLTF
TGTGCCAGCAGCCCTTTTTTAAACTCTGGGGCCAACGTCCTGACTTTC
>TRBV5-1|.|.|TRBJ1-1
CASSMTLANTEAFF
TGCGCCAGCTCGATGACCCTGGCAAACACTGAAGCTTTCTTT
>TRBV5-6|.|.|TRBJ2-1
CASNTDAGANEQFF
TGTGCCAGCAACACTGATGCAGGGGCCAATGAGCAGTTCTTC
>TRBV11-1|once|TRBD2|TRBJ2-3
CASSQAGGTDTQYF
TGTGCCAGCAGCCAAGCGGGAGGCACAGATACGCAGTATTTT
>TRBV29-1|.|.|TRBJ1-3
CSVDRLSSGNTIYF
TGCAGCGTTGATCGGCTGAGCTCTGGAAACACCATATATTTT
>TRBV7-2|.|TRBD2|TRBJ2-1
CASSWTSGRHEQFF
TGTGCCAGCAGCTGGACTAGCGGGAGACATGAGCAGTTCTTC
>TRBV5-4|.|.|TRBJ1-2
CASSLISSYGYTF
TGTGCCAGCAGCTTGATATCAAGTTATGGCTACACCTTC
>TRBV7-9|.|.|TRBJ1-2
CASSPEPFDLSGYTF
TGTGCCAGCAGCCCGGAGCCCTTTGACCTCAGTGGCTACACCTTC
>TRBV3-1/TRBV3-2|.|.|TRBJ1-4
CASSQMAATNEKLFF
TGTGCCAGCAGCCAAATGGCGGCAACTAATGAAAAACTGTTTTTT
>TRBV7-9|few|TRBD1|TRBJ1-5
CASSSGTVINQPQHF
TGTGCCAGCAGCTCCGGGACAGTCATCAATCAGCCCCAGCATTTT
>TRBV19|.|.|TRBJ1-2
CASSIPEYYGYTF
TGTGCCAGTAGTATTCCGGAATACTATGGCTACACCTTC
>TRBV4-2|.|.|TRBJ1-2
CASSQDSSRNYGYTF
TGTGCCAGCAGCCAAGATAGTAGCAGGAACTATGGCTACACCTTC
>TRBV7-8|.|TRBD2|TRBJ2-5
CASSLLAGGDQETQYF
TGTGCCAGCAGCCTTCTAGCGGGGGGCGATCAAGAGACCCAGTACTTC
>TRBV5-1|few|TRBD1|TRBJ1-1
CASSLQGVGTEAFF
TGCGCCAGCAGCTTGCAGGGGGTCGGCACTGAAGCTTTCTTT
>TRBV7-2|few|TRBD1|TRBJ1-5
CASSLHPGTGTDQPQHF
TGTGCCAGCAGCTTACATCCCGGGACAGGGACTGATCAGCCCCAGCATTTT
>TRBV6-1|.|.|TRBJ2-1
CASSERQYNEQFF
TGTGCCAGCAGTGAAAGACAGTACAATGAGCAGTTCTTC
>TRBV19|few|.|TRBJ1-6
CASSESLIRSPLHF
TGTGCCAGTAGTGAAAGCCTCATAAGGTCACCCCTCCACTTT
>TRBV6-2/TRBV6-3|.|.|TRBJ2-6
CASSWPRDDSNVLTF
TGTGCCAGCAGTTGGCCCCGGGACGACTCCAACGTCCTGACTTTC
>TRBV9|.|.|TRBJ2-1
CASSVGGTIYNEQFF
TGTGCCAGCAGCGTAGGAGGGACAATCTACAATGAGCAGTTCTTC
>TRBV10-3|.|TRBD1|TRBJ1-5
CAIRDRTDNQPQHF
TGTGCCATCAGGGACAGGACAGACAATCAGCCCCAGCATTTT
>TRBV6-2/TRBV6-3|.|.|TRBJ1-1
CASSYSMAGIPEAFF
TGTGCCAGCAGTTACTCGATGGCAGGGATCCCTGAAGCTTTCTTT
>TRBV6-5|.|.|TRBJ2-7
CASRGMGGYEQYF
TGTGCCAGCAGGGGGATGGGGGGCTACGAGCAGTACTTC
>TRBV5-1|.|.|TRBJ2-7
CASSLDSGSYEQYF
TGCGCCAGCAGCTTGGATTCAGGGTCCTACGAGCAGTACTTC
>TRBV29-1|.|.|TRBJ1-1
CSAPTVGRTEAFF
TGCAGCGCCCCCACCGTAGGGCGGACTGAAGCTTTCTTT
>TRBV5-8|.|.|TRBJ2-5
CASRAGNPGFVTQYF
TGTGCCAGCAGAGCCGGGAACCCCGGTTTTGTGACCCAGTACTTC
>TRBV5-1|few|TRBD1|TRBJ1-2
CASSFLAGQSYGYTF
TGCGCCAGCAGCTTCTTGGCGGGACAGTCTTATGGCTACACCTTC
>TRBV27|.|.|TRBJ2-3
CASSPGQGTDTQYF
TGTGCCAGCAGTCCGGGACAAGGCACAGATACGCAGTATTTT
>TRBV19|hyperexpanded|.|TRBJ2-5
CASSTTALGKTQYF
TGTGCCAGTAGTACCACAGCGCTTGGGAAGACCCAGTACTTC
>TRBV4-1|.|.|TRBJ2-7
CASSQVEGRNYEQYF
TGCGCCAGCAGCCAAGTTGAAGGCCGCAACTACGAGCAGTACTTC
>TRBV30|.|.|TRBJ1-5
CAWSGGSNQPQHF
TGTGCCTGGAGTGGTGGGAGCAATCAGCCCCAGCATTTT
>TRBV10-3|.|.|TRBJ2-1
CATRRRTVYNEQFF
TGTGCCACACGGCGAAGGACAGTTTACAATGAGCAGTTCTTC
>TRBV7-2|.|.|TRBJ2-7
CASSLGAGYYEQYF
TGTGCCAGCAGCTTAGGGGCTGGATACTACGAGCAGTACTTC